Shown below are 7 T cell receptor beta chains from a single sample sequenced in a study of blood T cell repertoires in COVID-19. Assay: immunoSEQ multiplex PCR; the TCRdb copy retains only in-frame clones and omits some. The profile covers 140,000 to 150,000 clones, with 87% appearing a single time and approximately 11% taken by the ten largest. The material sequenced was PBMCs or T cells enriched from blood (not recorded which). These receptor sequences come from a man between 60 and 75 years old who had recovered from COVID-19.

This chain connects TRBV5-4 to TRBJ2-7; 8 bases fit TRBD1. With 4 bases clipped from V and 6 bases from J, the junction kept 6 bases outside the gene matches. The CDR3 covers 13 residues. The germline gives CDR1 SGHNT, CDR2 YYREEE (reference sequence). The CDR3 protein is CASSADRVGEQYF. The CDR3 coding sequence is TGTGCCAGCAGCGCGGACAGGGTCGGCGAGCAGTACTTC.

V and J are TRBV19 and TRBJ2-3, with TRBD2 identical over 7 bases. Germline V gene lookup returns CDR1 LNHDA and CDR2 SQIVND (reference sequence). J gave up 1 base and V 3 bases, and 13 bases lay outside the gene matches. This CDR3 contains 18 residues. The CDR3 spells CASSMDGGRGWGTDTQYF. In DNA, the CDR3 is TGTGCCAGTAGTATGGATGGAGGGAGGGGATGGGGCACAGATACGCAGTATTTT.

This sequence joins TRBV5-8 and TRBJ2-2; possible D gene TRBD2, 6 bases. Between the trimmed V and J ends, which lost 0 bases and 0 bases, there was a span of 9 bases. Germline CDR1 reads SGHTS; CDR2 reads YDEGEE. The CDR3 length is 16 residues. The CDR3 spells CASSLALAANTGELFF. Written as DNA, the CDR3 is TGTGCCAGCAGCTTGGCGTTAGCGGCGAACACCGGGGAGCTGTTTTTT.

The chain joins TRBV29-1 to TRBJ1-2, with no clear D. From germline, CDR1 is SQVTM and CDR2 ANQGSEA. Trimming stripped 4 bases from V and 7 bases from J, with 10 bases between. The CDR3 sequence is 11 residues long. CDR3 nucleotide sequence: TGCAGCGTTGTTTTGACTGGTGGCTACACCTTC. Protein product: CSVVLTGGYTF. Supplemented by reference TRBV29-1 and TRBJ1-2, the full variable domain reads SAVISQKPSRDICQRGTSLTIQCQVDSQVTMMFWYRQQPGQSLTLIATANQGSEATYESGFVIDKFPISRPNLTFSTLTVSNMSPEDSSIYLCSVVLTGGYTFGSGTRLTVV.

J is TRBJ2-1 and V is TRBV24-1; 8 bases are shared with TRBD1. The CDR3 is 12 residues long. Germline CDR1 KGHDR, CDR2 SFDVKD. The J segment lost 9 bases and the V segment lost 7 bases, leaving 4 bases of the junction unmatched. DNA for the CDR3: TGTGCCACCAGCTTAACAGGGGGTGAGCAGTTCTTC. It is translated as CATSLTGGEQFF.

This clone occurred once. The chain links TRBV29-1 to TRBJ1-2; D is unresolved. The length of the CDR3 is 12 residues. In germline, CDR1 is SQVTM, CDR2 ANQGSEA. V lost 7 bases and J 5 bases, leaving 14 bases between the germline ends. The CDR3 bases are TGCAGCGCCACGGGAGGTTCATATGGCTACACCTTC. Its protein is CSATGGSYGYTF.

The V gene is TRBV6-5, the J gene TRBJ2-1, with TRBD2 matching over 12 bases. This CDR3 contains 14 residues. The V gene end was trimmed by 5 bases and the J gene end by 6 bases; junction bases not matched to a gene: 2. Germline assignment: CDR1 MNHEY and CDR2 SVGAGI. The chain's CDR3 is CASSTSGGLNEQFF. The CDR3 DNA sequence: TGTGCCAGCAGTACTAGCGGGGGGCTCAATGAGCAGTTCTTC.